The 17 T cell receptor beta chains in this list originate from one sample, sequenced in a study of blood T cell repertoires in COVID-19 (dated by TCRdb to 2018 to 2021). Libraries were prepared through the immunoSEQ multiplex PCR assay. The table was pulled from immuneACCESS by TCRdb, which kept in-frame rearrangements only. Such tables lose some clones; where checked, under half of the loss comes from unresolved V genes, and the rest has no known cause. The sample profile shows about 190,000 clones; approximately 91% of them were found once. The ten largest clones add up to about 1.1% of the sample. The specimen was peripheral blood. These receptor sequences come from a man between 25 and 39 years old with acute or convalescent COVID-19.

This clone has only a few counts. J is TRBJ1-5 and V is TRBV6-5; D perhaps matches TRBD1 (5 bases). Germline CDR1 and CDR2: MNHEY and SVGAGI. The CDR3 runs 13 residues. V lost 4 bases and J 6 bases, leaving 10 bases between the germline ends. The CDR3 is CASSWGVGQPQHF. CDR3 DNA: TGTGCCAGCAGTTGGGGGGTAGGTCAGCCCCAGCATTTT.

The chain carries TRBV5-1 and TRBJ2-2; tentative D call: TRBD1 (6 bases). V lost 6 bases to trimming and J lost 4 bases, with 10 bases between them. There are 13 residues in the CDR3. Per the germline V gene, CDR1 is SGHRS and CDR2 is YFSETQ. The CDR3 DNA reads as TGCGCCAGCATGTTACAGGGCACCGGGGAGCTGTTTTTT. Amino acid sequence: CASMLQGTGELFF.

The V gene is TRBV28, the J gene TRBJ1-2; D possibly corresponds to TRBD1 (5 bases). CDR3 length: 11 residues. The germline gives CDR1 MDHEN, CDR2 SYDVKM. Deletions cut 8 bases from V and 8 bases from J, with 12 bases between. The CDR3 sequence is CASGSGLGYTF. CDR3 nucleotide sequence: TGTGCCAGCGGGTCAGGGCTCGGCTACACCTTC.

In its sample, this clone was seen a few times. The rearrangement joins TRBV6-5 to TRBJ1-2, with TRBD1 matching over 7 bases. Trimming at V came to 2 bases and at J to 4 bases, leaving 7 bases not matched to a gene. The length of the CDR3 is 15 residues. In germline, CDR1 is MNHEY, CDR2 SVGAGI. CDR3 residues: CASSYAQQGPYGYTF. CDR3 coding DNA: TGTGCCAGCAGTTACGCTCAACAGGGGCCCTATGGCTACACCTTC.

This chain joins TRBV5-1 and TRBJ2-5, with D possibly matching TRBD2 (6 bases). V dropped 4 bases and J dropped 5 bases, with 18 bases sitting between them. CDR3 length: 15 amino acids. In germline, CDR1 is SGHRS, CDR2 YFSETQ. The CDR3 loop is CASSLQSGSGETQYF. CDR3 bases: TGCGCCAGCAGCCTCCAGTCCGGGAGTGGGGAGACCCAGTACTTC.

There are a few counts of this clone. J is TRBJ1-5 and V is TRBV18; D possibly corresponds to TRBD1 (6 bases). From germline, CDR1 is KGHSH and CDR2 LQKENI. This CDR3 comprises 13 residues. Trimming took off 6 bases at V and 3 bases at J, with 9 bases between the two ends. The CDR3: CASSQGNNQPQHF. CDR3 in DNA: TGTGCCAGCTCTCAGGGGAACAATCAGCCCCAGCATTTT.

V usage is TRBV30 and J usage is TRBJ1-4, with a weak D call TRBD1 (5 bases). V was pared by 3 bases and J by 4 bases, with 15 bases between. The CDR3 is made up of 15 amino acids. Germline CDR1 is GTSNPN and CDR2 is SVGIG (reference sequence). The CDR3 region is CAWSPWGGINEKLFF. CDR3 in DNA: TGTGCCTGGAGCCCGTGGGGCGGAATTAATGAAAAACTGTTTTTT.

The chain links TRBV5-1 to TRBJ2-1; TRBD1 might be the D (6 bases). Trimming removed 6 bases from V and 2 bases from J, with 15 bases in between. CDR3 size: 15 residues. Germline V gene sequence: CDR1 SGHRS, CDR2 YFSETQ. The CDR3 protein is CASTRQAQAYNEQFF. The CDR3 DNA reads as TGCGCCAGCACCAGACAGGCCCAAGCCTACAATGAGCAGTTCTTC.

The gene calls are TRBV28 and TRBJ1-3; no definite D call. CDR3 size: 11 residues. From germline, CDR1 is MDHEN and CDR2 SYDVKM. The germline V and J ends were trimmed by 4 bases and 5 bases, with 3 bases remaining between them. CDR3 region: CASSSRNTIYF. The CDR3 coding sequence is TGTGCCAGCAGTTCTAGAAACACCATATATTTT.

This clone appeared once. The rearrangement links TRBV5-8 to TRBJ2-3, with 7 bases aligning to TRBD2. Germline loops: CDR1 SGHTS, CDR2 YDEGEE. The CDR3 runs to 15 residues. Germline trimming cut 4 bases from V and 2 bases from J; bases unmatched to any gene: 7. In nucleotides, the CDR3 is TGTGCCAGCAGCACGGGACTACCTCCCACAGATACGCAGTATTTT. This sequence encodes CASSTGLPPTDTQYF.

This chain links TRBV30 with TRBJ1-5; D is uncertain. CDR3 length equals 12 residues. From germline, CDR1 is GTSNPN and CDR2 SVGIG (reference sequence). The V end lost 8 bases, the J end lost 6 bases, and 14 bases lay between the germline ends. CDR3 amino acids: CARVGVCQPQHF. The CDR3 DNA reads as TGTGCCCGAGTCGGAGTTTGTCAGCCCCAGCATTTT.

The chain has TRBV5-1 and TRBJ2-3, with 12 bases matching TRBD2. The germline CDR1 and CDR2 sequences are SGHRS and YFSETQ. CDR3 size: 17 residues. The trim removed 5 bases at V and 4 bases at J, leaving 11 bases unmatched. The CDR3 spells CASRESVGLAGSDTQYF. For the CDR3, the DNA is TGCGCCAGCAGGGAGAGTGTCGGACTAGCGGGATCAGATACGCAGTATTTT.

The chain employs TRBV2 and TRBJ1-5, with a possible D match to TRBD1 (6 bases). V lost 6 bases and J lost 7, with 22 bases in between. The CDR3 is 16 amino acids. Looked up from germline, CDR1 is SNHLY and CDR2 is FYNNEI. The CDR3 reads CASRETTDRFGQPQHF. The DNA for the CDR3 is TGTGCCAGCAGGGAAACCACTGACAGGTTTGGGCAGCCCCAGCATTTT.

The V gene is TRBV6-5, the J gene TRBJ2-7; TRBD1 aligns across 8 bases. Germline CDR1 MNHEY, CDR2 SVGAGI. The CDR3 is 13 residues long. The V gene end was trimmed by 6 bases and the J gene end by 4 bases; junction bases not matched to a gene: 5. CDR3 DNA sequence: TGTGCCAGCAGGGACAGGGACCAGTACGAGCAGTACTTC. Translation: CASRDRDQYEQYF.

The rearrangement uses TRBV28 and TRBJ1-1; D might be TRBD1 (6 bases). This CDR3 is 11 amino acids long. Germline V gives CDR1 MDHEN, CDR2 SYDVKM. Trimming removed 5 bases at V and 8 bases at J, with 9 bases between. CDR3: CASSVTGEAFF. CDR3 coding DNA: TGTGCCAGCAGTGTAACAGGGGAAGCTTTCTTT.

The J gene is TRBJ1-2, the V gene TRBV29-1; TRBD1 matches 8 bases. Germline CDR1 and CDR2: SQVTM and ANQGSEA. V trimming: 6 bases; J trimming: 4 bases; junction bases outside the gene matches: 10. The CDR3 consists of 14 residues. Written as DNA, the CDR3 is TGCAGCGTCTCAATTGGACAGGGAACCTATGGCTACACCTTC. Translated, it gives CSVSIGQGTYGYTF.

V is TRBV6-5 and J is TRBJ1-5, with 9 bases lining up with TRBD1. CDR3 length: 15 amino acids. Trimming removed 6 bases from V and 4 bases from J; junction bases left unmatched: 7. The germline gives CDR1 MNHEY, CDR2 SVGAGI. Here the CDR3 DNA reads TGTGCCAGCAGCCGTACAGGGGGCGAAAATCAGCCCCAGCATTTT. It specifies CASSRTGGENQPQHF.